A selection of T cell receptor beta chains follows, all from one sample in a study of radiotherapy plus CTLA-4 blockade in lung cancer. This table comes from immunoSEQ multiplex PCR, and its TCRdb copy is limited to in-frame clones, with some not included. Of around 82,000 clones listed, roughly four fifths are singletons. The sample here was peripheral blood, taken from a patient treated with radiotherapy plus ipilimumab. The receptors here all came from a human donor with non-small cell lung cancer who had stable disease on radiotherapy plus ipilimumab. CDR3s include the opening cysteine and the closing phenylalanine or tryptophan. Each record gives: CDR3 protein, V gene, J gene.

CDR3aa: CASSLSRLAGNEQFF; v_gene: TRBV27; j_gene: TRBJ2-1
CDR3aa: CASSSTSGTGNEKLFF; v_gene: TRBV6-5; j_gene: TRBJ1-4
CDR3aa: CASTQQGVFYEQYF; v_gene: TRBV2; j_gene: TRBJ2-7
CDR3aa: CASSYVGGSGETQYF; v_gene: TRBV6-6; j_gene: TRBJ2-5
CDR3aa: CAWYRGPGANVLTF; v_gene: TRBV30; j_gene: TRBJ2-6
CDR3aa: CASSVALGGQETQYF; v_gene: TRBV9; j_gene: TRBJ2-5
CDR3aa: CASSAKGNTEAFF; v_gene: TRBV9; j_gene: TRBJ1-1
CDR3aa: CASSRTGVVGYTF; v_gene: TRBV5-5; j_gene: TRBJ1-2
CDR3aa: CAWSVYGTSRSGNTIYF; v_gene: TRBV30; j_gene: TRBJ1-3
CDR3aa: CASKSAGPSSTGELFF; v_gene: TRBV28; j_gene: TRBJ2-2
CDR3aa: CASSAQGSFSYEQYF; v_gene: TRBV9; j_gene: TRBJ2-7
CDR3aa: CASSLVSSGGGYEQYF; v_gene: TRBV11-2; j_gene: TRBJ2-7
CDR3aa: CASSASGRSTYEQYF; v_gene: TRBV25-1; j_gene: TRBJ2-7
CDR3aa: CASSLGGQLTDTQYF; v_gene: TRBV28; j_gene: TRBJ2-3
CDR3aa: CASIPGGAGGNNEQFF; v_gene: TRBV28; j_gene: TRBJ2-1
CDR3aa: CASSSTGTDYGYTF; v_gene: TRBV7-9; j_gene: TRBJ1-2
CDR3aa: CASSYSNPNSYEQYF; v_gene: TRBV6-5; j_gene: TRBJ2-7
CDR3aa: CASSIEIQVKETQYF; v_gene: TRBV19; j_gene: TRBJ2-5
CDR3aa: CASSQVRGTLNSGNTIYF; v_gene: TRBV4-1; j_gene: TRBJ1-3
CDR3aa: CASSLAFRDTEQYF; v_gene: TRBV7-2; j_gene: TRBJ2-7
CDR3aa: CSVEGQGNTEAFF; v_gene: TRBV29-1; j_gene: TRBJ1-1
CDR3aa: CASSRPSRGGGYEQYF; v_gene: TRBV5-1; j_gene: TRBJ2-7
CDR3aa: CAWRTGSGNTIYF; v_gene: TRBV30; j_gene: TRBJ1-3
CDR3aa: CATSSGQIYQPQHF; v_gene: TRBV15; j_gene: TRBJ1-5
CDR3aa: CASRGSGGDWEKTQYF; v_gene: TRBV2; j_gene: TRBJ2-5
CDR3aa: CASSQDRTETQYF; v_gene: TRBV4-2; j_gene: TRBJ2-5
CDR3aa: CASSLTPSGGSETQYF; v_gene: TRBV7-3; j_gene: TRBJ2-5
CDR3aa: CASRDLETQYF; v_gene: TRBV2; j_gene: TRBJ2-5
CDR3aa: CASSPGTASSYEQYF; v_gene: TRBV6-5; j_gene: TRBJ2-7
CDR3aa: CASSFSTRTSGGQETQYF; v_gene: TRBV7-2; j_gene: TRBJ2-5
CDR3aa: CASSVGYNEQFF; v_gene: TRBV11-2; j_gene: TRBJ2-1
CDR3aa: CASSYTGQSPLEQYF; v_gene: TRBV7-9; j_gene: TRBJ2-7
CDR3aa: CASSLGSGNEQFF; v_gene: TRBV11-3; j_gene: TRBJ2-1
CDR3aa: CASSSQGKGYTF; v_gene: TRBV7-6; j_gene: TRBJ1-2
CDR3aa: CASSLVGLGNTIYF; v_gene: TRBV5-1; j_gene: TRBJ1-3
CDR3aa: CASSYGGLNEKLFF; v_gene: TRBV6-5; j_gene: TRBJ1-4
CDR3aa: CASSSPGTSPSGTQYF; v_gene: TRBV27; j_gene: TRBJ2-3
CDR3aa: CASSVVTGLEAFF; v_gene: TRBV9; j_gene: TRBJ1-1
CDR3aa: CASSDGNSYEQYF; v_gene: TRBV10-1; j_gene: TRBJ2-7
CDR3aa: CASSFALGGGADTQYF; v_gene: TRBV7-3; j_gene: TRBJ2-3
CDR3aa: CASSLEGDGYTF; v_gene: TRBV5-1; j_gene: TRBJ1-2
CDR3aa: CASSVTVAFF; v_gene: TRBV6-1; j_gene: TRBJ2-1